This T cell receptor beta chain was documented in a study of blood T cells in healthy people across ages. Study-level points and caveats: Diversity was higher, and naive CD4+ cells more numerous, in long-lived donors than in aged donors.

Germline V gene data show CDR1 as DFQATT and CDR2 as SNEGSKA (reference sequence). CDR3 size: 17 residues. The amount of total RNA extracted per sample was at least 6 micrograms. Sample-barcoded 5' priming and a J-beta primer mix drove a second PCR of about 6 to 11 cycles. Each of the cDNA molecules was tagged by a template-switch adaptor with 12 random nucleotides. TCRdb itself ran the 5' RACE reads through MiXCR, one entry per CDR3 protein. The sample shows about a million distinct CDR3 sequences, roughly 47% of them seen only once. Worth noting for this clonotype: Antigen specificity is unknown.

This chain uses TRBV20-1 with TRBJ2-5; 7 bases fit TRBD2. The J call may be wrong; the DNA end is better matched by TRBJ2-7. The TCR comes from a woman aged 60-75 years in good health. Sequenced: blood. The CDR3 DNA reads TGCAGTGTTCGAGAGGCGGGAGTACCCCCATTCGGTCTCGAGCAGTACTTC. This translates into CSVREAGVPPFGLEQYF.